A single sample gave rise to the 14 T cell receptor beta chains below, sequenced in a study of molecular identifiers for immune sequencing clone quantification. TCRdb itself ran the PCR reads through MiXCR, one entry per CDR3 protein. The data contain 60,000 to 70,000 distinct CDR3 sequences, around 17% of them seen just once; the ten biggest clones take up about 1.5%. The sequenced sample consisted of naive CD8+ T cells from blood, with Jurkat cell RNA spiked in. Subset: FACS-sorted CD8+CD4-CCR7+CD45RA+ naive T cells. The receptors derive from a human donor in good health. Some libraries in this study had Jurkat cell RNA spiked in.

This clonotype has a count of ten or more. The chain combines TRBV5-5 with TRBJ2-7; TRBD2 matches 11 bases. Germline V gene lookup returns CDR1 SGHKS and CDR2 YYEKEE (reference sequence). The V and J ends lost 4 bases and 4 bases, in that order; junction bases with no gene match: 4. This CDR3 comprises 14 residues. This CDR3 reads CASSPLAGGYEQYF. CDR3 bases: TGTGCCAGCAGCCCCTTAGCGGGAGGGTACGAGCAGTACTTC. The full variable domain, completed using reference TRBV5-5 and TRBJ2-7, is DAGVTQSPTHLIKTRGQQVTLRCSPISGHKSVSWYQQVLGQGPQFIFQYYEKEERGRGNFPDRFSARQFPNYSSELNVNALLLGDSALYLCASSPLAGGYEQYFGPGTRLTVT.

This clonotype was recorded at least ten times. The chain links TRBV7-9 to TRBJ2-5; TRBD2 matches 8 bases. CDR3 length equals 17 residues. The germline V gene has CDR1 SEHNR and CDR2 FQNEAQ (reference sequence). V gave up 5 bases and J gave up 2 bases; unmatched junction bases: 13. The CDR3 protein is CASSQYPGGTPQETQYF. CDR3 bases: TGTGCCAGCAGCCAGTACCCGGGGGGGACTCCTCAAGAGACCCAGTACTTC.

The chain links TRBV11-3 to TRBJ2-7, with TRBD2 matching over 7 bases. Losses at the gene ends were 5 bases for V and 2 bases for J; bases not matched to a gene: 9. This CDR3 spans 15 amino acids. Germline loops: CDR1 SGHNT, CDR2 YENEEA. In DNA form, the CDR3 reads TGTGCCAGCAGCCTTTCGAGCGGGATCCCCTACGAGCAGTACTTC. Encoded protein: CASSLSSGIPYEQYF.

The CDR3 region has the DNA TGTGCCAGCAGCTTCCCAGGACAAGGGGCGGTCACCAATTACAATGAGCAGTTCTTC. Its translation: CASSFPGQGAVTNYNEQFF. The chain carries TRBV7-8 and TRBJ2-1, with D tentatively TRBD1 (5 bases). This CDR3 region has 19 residues. V was trimmed by 3 bases and J by 4 bases, leaving 25 bases between them. The V gene's germline CDR1 is SGHVS and CDR2 FQNEAQ.

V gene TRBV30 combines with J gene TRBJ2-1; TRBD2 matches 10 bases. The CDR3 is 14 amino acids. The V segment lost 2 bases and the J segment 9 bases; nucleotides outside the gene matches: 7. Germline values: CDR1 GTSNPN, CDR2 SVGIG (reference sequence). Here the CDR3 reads CAWSISSGSSEQFF. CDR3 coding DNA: TGTGCCTGGAGTATTTCTAGCGGGAGTTCTGAGCAGTTCTTC.

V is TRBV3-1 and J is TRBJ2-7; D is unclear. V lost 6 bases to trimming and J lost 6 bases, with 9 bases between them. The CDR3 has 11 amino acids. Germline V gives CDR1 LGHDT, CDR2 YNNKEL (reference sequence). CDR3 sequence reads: CASSDVSEQYF. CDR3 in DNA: TGTGCCAGCAGTGACGTCAGCGAGCAGTACTTC.

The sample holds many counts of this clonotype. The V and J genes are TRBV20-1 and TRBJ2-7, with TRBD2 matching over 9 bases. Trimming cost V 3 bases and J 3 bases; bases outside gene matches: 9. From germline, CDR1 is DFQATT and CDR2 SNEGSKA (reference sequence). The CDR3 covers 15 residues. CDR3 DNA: TGCAGTGCTAGTAAGCCGGCTAGCGGGATCTACGAGCAGTACTTC. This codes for CSASKPASGIYEQYF.

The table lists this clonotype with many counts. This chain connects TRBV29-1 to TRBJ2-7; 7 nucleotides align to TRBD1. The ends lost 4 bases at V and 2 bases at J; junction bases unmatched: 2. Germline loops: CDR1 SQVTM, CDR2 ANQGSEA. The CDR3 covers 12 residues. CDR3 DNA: TGCAGCGTTGTAGACAGGGCCTACGAGCAGTACTTC. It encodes CSVVDRAYEQYF.

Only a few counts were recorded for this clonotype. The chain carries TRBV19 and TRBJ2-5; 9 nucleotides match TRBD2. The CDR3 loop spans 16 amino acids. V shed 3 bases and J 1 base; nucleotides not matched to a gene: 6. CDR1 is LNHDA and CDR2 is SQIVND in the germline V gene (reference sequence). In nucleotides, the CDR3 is TGTGCCAGTAGTATCGGGGCGGGAGGGATCCAAGAGACCCAGTACTTC. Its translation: CASSIGAGGIQETQYF.

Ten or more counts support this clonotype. This CDR3 is CSVLDWSGTGNEKLFF. The CDR3 coding sequence is TGCAGCGTTCTCGACTGGTCCGGGACAGGGAATGAAAAACTGTTTTTT. V usage is TRBV29-1 and J usage is TRBJ1-4; 9 bases fit TRBD1. Germline V gene lookup returns CDR1 SQVTM and CDR2 ANQGSEA. The ends lost 5 bases at V and 5 bases at J; junction bases unmatched: 12. The CDR3 spans 16 residues.

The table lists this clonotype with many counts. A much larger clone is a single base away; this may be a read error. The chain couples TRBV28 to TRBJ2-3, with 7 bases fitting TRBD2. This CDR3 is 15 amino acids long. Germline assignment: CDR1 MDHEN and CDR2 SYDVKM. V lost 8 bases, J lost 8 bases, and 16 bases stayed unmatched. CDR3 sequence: CASVHAGEGLGTQYF. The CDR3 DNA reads TGTGCCAGCGTTCACGCGGGAGAAGGGTTAGGTACGCAGTATTTT.

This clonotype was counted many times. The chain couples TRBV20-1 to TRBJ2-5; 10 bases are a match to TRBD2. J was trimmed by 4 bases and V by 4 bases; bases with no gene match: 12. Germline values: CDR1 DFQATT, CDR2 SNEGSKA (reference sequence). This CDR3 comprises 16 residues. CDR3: CSAILTSGMPPETQYF. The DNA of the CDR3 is TGCAGTGCTATCCTCACTAGCGGGATGCCCCCAGAGACCCAGTACTTC.

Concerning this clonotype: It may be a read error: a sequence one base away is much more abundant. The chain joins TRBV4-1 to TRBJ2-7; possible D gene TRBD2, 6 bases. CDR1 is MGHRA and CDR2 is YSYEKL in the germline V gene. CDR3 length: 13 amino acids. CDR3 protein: CAGSLSGGYEQYF. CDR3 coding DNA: TGCGCCGGCAGCCTATCCGGGGGCTACGAGCAGTACTTC.

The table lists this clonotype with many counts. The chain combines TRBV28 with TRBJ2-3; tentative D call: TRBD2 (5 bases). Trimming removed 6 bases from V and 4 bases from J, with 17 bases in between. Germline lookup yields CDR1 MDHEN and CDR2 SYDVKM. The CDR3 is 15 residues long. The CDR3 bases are TGTGCCAGCAGCTCCTTTCGGGGAGATGCAGATACGCAGTATTTT. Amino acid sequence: CASSSFRGDADTQYF. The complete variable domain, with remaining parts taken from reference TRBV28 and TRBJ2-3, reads DVKVTQSSRYLVKRTGEKVFLECVQDMDHENMFWYRQDPGLGLRLIYFSYDVKMKEKGDIPEGYSVSREKKERFSLILESASTNQTSMYLCASSSFRGDADTQYFGPGTRLTVL.